This T cell receptor beta chain was identified during a study of blood T cell repertoires in COVID-19 (dated by TCRdb to between 2020 and 2021). The study in broad terms: The collaborator samples originated in the United States, Italy and Spain and spanned the acute and convalescent phases of COVID-19. The prospective study material was composed of cDNA or gDNA derived from T cells, B-cell-depleted T cells, or PBMCs. The dataset comprised deeply sampled blood TCRbeta repertoires from subjects exposed to, actively infected with, or recovered from COVID-19. The repertoires were released in a freely available public database meant as a resource for research on the immune response to SARS-CoV-2. The samples were drawn from two sources: the first 160 participants of the ongoing ImmuneRACE study, and about 1,300 subjects contributed by 6 global collaborators. Nearly every sample came with metadata listing a de-identified subject ID, COVID-19 status, age in years and sex. Where HLA class I and class II types were available, the types were taken from metadata supplied by the sample provider, not from assay-based typing. Broad study findings and their caveats: How much clinical and demographic metadata was included differed by source and by participant, and the metadata was provided uncurated.

In the case of this clone: Its antigen is not yet known. No much larger clone is present one base from it, and per-base qualities are unavailable.

The collaborating institutions used their own protocols to collect whole blood in K2EDTA tubes. Collaborator samples were shipped for TCRbeta analysis as frozen whole blood, isolated PBMCs, or DNA extracted from either sample type. TCRbeta CDR3 regions were amplified from genomic DNA by means of the immunoSEQ Assay, a bias-controlled multiplex PCR. The published analysis was carried out like this. Nucleated cell counts per sample were estimated from amplification of reference gene primers within the assay. To quantify the absolute abundance of each unique TCRbeta CDR3 rearrangement, sequence reads were collapsed and filtered. For each sample, productive Simpson clonality was calculated by taking the square root of Simpson's diversity index across productive rearrangements. As stored in TCRdb, this immuneACCESS dataset retains in-frame rearrangements with V and J assigned. A fraction of the clones does not appear; measured against another copy, unresolved V genes explain less than half of the discrepancy, and the remainder lacks a known reason. That table is the source of V, J and clone size, and D and trimming were worked out from the DNA. The sample table shows tens of thousands of clones, and roughly 90% are seen once. The ten top clones hold roughly 13% of the sample.

This receptor was identified in a human donor in a cohort sampled during active COVID-19. The sequenced material came from peripheral blood.

The base sequence is TGTGCCAGCAGCTTAGGAGGGCTCCTTTCCGAGCAGTACTTC. It translates to CASSLGGLLSEQYF. Here the chain combines TRBV7-9 and TRBJ2-7; perhaps TRBD2 is the D gene, with 5 bases matching. Trimming at the junction amounts to 1 base on V and 6 bases on J, and the germline ends lie 13 bases apart. From the germline V gene (reference sequence), CDR1 is SEHNR and CDR2 is FQNEAQ. The CDR3 numbers 14 residues from cysteine through phenylalanine. Of all the DNA, just the CDR3 is kept, 42 bases in frame from base 1.